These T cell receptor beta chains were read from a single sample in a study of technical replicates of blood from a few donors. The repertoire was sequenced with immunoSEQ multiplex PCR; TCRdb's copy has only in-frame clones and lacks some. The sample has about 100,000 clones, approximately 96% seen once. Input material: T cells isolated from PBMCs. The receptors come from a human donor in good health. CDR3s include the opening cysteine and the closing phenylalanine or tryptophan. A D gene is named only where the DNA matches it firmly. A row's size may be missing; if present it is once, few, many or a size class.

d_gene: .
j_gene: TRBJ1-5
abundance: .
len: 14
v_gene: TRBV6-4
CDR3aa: CASSWGRYNQPQHF
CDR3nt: TGTGCCAGCAGTTGGGGCAGATACAATCAGCCCCAGCATTTT

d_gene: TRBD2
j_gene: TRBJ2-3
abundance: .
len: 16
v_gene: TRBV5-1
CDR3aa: CASSLGTGGNTDTQYF
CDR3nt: TGCGCCAGCAGCTTGGGGACGGGAGGGAACACAGATACGCAGTATTTT

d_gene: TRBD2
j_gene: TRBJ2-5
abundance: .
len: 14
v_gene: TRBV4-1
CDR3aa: CASSQGLALETQYF
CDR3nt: TGCGCCAGCAGCCAGGGACTAGCCTTGGAGACCCAGTACTTC

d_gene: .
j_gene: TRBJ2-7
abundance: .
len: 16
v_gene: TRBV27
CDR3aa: CASSPSRTPLFYEQYF
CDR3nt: TGTGCCAGCAGTCCGAGTCGAACGCCCCTTTTCTACGAGCAGTACTTC

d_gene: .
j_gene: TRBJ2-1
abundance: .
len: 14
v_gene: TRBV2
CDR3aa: CASCPRNPYNEQFF
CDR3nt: TGTGCCAGCTGCCCGAGGAACCCCTACAATGAGCAGTTCTTC

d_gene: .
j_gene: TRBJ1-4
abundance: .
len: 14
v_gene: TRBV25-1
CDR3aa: CASSEWEGGEKLFF
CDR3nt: TGTGCCAGCAGTGAATGGGAGGGCGGTGAAAAACTGTTTTTT

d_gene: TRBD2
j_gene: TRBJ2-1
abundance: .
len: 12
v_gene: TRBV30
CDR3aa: CAAITSGITQFF
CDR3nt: TGTGCCGCCATTACTAGCGGGATTACGCAGTTCTTC

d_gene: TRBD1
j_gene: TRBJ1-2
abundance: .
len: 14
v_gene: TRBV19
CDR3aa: CASRVYGTGPGYTF
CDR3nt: TGTGCCAGTAGGGTCTATGGGACAGGGCCTGGCTACACCTTC

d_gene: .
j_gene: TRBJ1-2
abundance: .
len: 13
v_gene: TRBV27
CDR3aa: CASSLYSSHGYTF
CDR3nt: TGTGCCAGCAGTTTGTACAGTTCCCATGGCTACACCTTC

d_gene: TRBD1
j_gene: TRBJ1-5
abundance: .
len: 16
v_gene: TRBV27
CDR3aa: CASSPDRMDSNQPQHF
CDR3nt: TGTGCCAGCAGTCCGGACAGGATGGATAGCAATCAGCCCCAGCATTTT

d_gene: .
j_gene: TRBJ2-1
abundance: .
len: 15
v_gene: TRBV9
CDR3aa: CASSVSGIGGNEQFF
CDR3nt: TGTGCCAGCAGCGTAAGCGGGATAGGGGGGAATGAGCAGTTCTTC

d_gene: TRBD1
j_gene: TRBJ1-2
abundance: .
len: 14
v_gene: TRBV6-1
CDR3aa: CASSGPGTVYGYTF
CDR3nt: TGTGCCAGCAGTGGACCCGGGACAGTCTATGGCTACACCTTC

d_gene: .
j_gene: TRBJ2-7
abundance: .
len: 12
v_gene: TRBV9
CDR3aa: CASRHTGYEQYF
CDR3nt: TGTGCCAGCAGACACACAGGCTACGAGCAGTACTTC

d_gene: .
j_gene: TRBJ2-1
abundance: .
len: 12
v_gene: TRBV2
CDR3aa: CASSSTLDEQFF
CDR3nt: TGTGCCAGCAGTAGTACTCTCGATGAGCAGTTCTTC

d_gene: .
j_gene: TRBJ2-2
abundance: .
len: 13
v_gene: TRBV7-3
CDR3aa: CASSLQGTGELFF
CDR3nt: TGTGCCAGCAGCTTACAGGGGACCGGGGAGCTGTTTTTT

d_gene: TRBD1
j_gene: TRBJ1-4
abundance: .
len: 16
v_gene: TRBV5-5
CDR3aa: CASSLGAGGYSEKLFF
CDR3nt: TGTGCCAGCAGCTTGGGTGCAGGGGGCTATAGTGAAAAACTGTTTTTT

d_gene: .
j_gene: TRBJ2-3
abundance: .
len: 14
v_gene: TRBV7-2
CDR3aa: CASSSLRATDTQYF
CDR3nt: TGTGCCAGCAGCTCTCTGAGGGCTACAGATACGCAGTATTTT

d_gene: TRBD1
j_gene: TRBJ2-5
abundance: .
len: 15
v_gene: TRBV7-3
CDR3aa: CASSIRTGYQETQYF
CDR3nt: TGTGCCAGCAGCATCCGGACAGGGTACCAAGAGACCCAGTACTTC

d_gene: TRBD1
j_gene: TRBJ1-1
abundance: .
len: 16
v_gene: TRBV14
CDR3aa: CASSLPGQGADTEAFF
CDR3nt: TGTGCCAGCAGCCTACCGGGACAGGGGGCGGACACTGAAGCTTTCTTT

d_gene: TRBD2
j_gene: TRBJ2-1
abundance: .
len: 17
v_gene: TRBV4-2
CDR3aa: CASSQGQAGGRLNEQFF
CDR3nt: TGTGCCAGCAGCCAAGGGCAAGCGGGAGGGAGATTGAATGAGCAGTTCTTC

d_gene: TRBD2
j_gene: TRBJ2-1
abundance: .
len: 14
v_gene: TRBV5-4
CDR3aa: CASSLLAGGGEQFF
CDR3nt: TGTGCCAGCAGCTTGCTAGCGGGAGGAGGTGAGCAGTTCTTC

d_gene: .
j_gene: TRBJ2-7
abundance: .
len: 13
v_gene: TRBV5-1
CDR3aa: CASSFAQAYEQYF
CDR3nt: TGCGCCAGCAGCTTCGCACAGGCCTACGAGCAGTACTTC

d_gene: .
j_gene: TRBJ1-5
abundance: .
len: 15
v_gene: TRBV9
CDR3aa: CASSAGGGGNQPQHF
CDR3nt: TGTGCCAGCAGCGCGGGAGGGGGGGGCAATCAGCCCCAGCATTTT

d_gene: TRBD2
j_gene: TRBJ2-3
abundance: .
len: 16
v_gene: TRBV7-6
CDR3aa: CASSNRLAGKADTQYF
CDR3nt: TGTGCCAGCAGCAATAGACTAGCGGGAAAGGCAGATACGCAGTATTTT

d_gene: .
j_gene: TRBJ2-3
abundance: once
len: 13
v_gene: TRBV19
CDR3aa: CASSSVAMDTQYF
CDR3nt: TGTGCCAGTAGTAGCGTAGCGATGGATACGCAGTATTTT

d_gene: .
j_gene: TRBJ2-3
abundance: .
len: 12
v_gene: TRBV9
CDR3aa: CASSVPTDTQYF
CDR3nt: TGTGCCAGCAGCGTACCAACAGATACGCAGTATTTT

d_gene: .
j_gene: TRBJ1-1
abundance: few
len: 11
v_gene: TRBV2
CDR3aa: CASSVGRGTFF
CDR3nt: .

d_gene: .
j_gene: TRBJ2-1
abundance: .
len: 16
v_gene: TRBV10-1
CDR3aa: CASSPTAGLPNNEQFF
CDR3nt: TGCGCCAGCAGTCCCACAGCGGGTTTGCCTAACAATGAGCAGTTCTTC

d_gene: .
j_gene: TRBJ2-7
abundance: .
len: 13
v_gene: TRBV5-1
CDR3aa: CASSESGNYEQYF
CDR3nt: TGCGCCAGCAGCGAGTCGGGGAACTACGAGCAGTACTTC

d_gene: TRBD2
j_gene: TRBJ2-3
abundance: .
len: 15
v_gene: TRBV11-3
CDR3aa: CASSLGLAGADTQYF
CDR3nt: TGTGCCAGCAGCTTGGGGCTAGCGGGGGCCGATACGCAGTATTTT

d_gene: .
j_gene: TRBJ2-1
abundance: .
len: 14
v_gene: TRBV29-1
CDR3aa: CSVEDNNRYNEQFF
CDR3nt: TGCAGCGTTGAAGATAATAACCGGTACAATGAGCAGTTCTTC

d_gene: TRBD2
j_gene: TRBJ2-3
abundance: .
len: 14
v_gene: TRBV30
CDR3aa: CAWSRLAATDTQYF
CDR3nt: TGTGCCTGGAGTCGGCTAGCGGCCACAGATACGCAGTATTTT

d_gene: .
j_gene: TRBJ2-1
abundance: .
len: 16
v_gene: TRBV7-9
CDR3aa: CASSPLGRGTDNEQFF
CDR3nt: TGTGCCAGCAGTCCACTAGGGCGTGGAACAGACAATGAGCAGTTCTTC

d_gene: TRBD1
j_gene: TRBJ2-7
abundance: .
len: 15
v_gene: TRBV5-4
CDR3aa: CASRSGTGAQGEQYF
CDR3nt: TGTGCCAGCAGAAGCGGGACAGGGGCCCAGGGCGAGCAGTACTTC

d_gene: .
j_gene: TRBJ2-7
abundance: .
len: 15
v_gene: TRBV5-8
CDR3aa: CASRLPEIATPEQYF
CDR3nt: TGTGCCAGCAGACTCCCCGAAATAGCGACGCCCGAGCAGTACTTC

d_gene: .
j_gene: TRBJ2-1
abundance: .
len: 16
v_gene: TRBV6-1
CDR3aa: CASSEGQGHSLHEQFF
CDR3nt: TGTGCCAGCAGTGAAGGTCAGGGACACAGTCTACATGAGCAGTTCTTC

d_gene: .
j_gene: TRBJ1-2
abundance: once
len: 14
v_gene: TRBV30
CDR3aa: CAWSVRGWNYGYTF
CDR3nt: TGTGCCTGGAGTGTAAGAGGGTGGAACTATGGCTACACCTTC

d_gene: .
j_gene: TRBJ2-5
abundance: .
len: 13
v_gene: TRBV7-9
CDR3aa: CASRFREEETQYF
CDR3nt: TGTGCCAGCAGGTTCAGGGAAGAAGAGACCCAGTACTTC